One T cell receptor (beta chain) is described in this entry. As yet, its antigen is unknown. At one of its ends the junction is not consistent with the germline gene, which may arise from a read error. The sample originates from a study of tumor and adjacent non-tumor tissue in lung cancer. Study as a whole: The patients, 9 to 11 men and a handful of women, were about 31 to 76 with stage I to III disease. Findings of the study overall: Tumor tissue had significantly higher TCR diversity than normal lung.

The CDR3 consists of 17 residues. Germline lookup yields CDR1 SGHAT and CDR2 FQDESV (reference sequence). The library came from three nested PCR rounds adapted from ARM-PCR protocols. TCRdb re-analysed the multiplex PCR reads in MiXCR, keeping a single row per CDR3 protein. This table has around 200,000 distinct CDR3 sequences, 60% to 85% appearing once. This sample's RNA came from whole unsorted tissue. V and J are TRBV11-1 and TRBJ2-1; 11 bases agree with TRBD2. The sequence derives from a man in his 60s with non-small cell lung cancer. Sequenced sample: lung tumor tissue. The DNA for the CDR3 is TGTGCCAGCAGTGAATCTTATAGCGGGGGGGCCTGCAATCAGCAGTTCTTC. It encodes CASSESYSGGACNQQFF.